These 19 T cell receptor beta chains share one sample of origin, sequenced in a study of graft-versus-host responses after intestinal transplantation. Their recognized antigens are unknown. The protocol was immunoSEQ multiplex PCR, while the TCRdb copy is restricted to in-frame clones and leaves out a portion. Among 65,000 to 90,000 clones, 91% were seen once, and the ten largest hold 7.6%. This sample comprised unstimulated CD8+ T cells sorted from spleen or lymph node cells, obtained before transplant. These receptors were obtained from a human donor who was the organ donor for an intestinal transplant.

This clone was seen once. This chain links TRBV5-1 with TRBJ1-1; D possibly corresponds to TRBD1 (6 bases). The CDR3 covers 15 residues. Trimming stripped 0 bases from V and 6 bases from J, with 15 bases between. Germline-derived CDR1 and CDR2 are SGHRS and YFSETQ. This chain's CDR3 is CASSLANIQGPEAFF. DNA of the CDR3: TGCGCCAGCAGCTTGGCCAATATACAGGGCCCTGAAGCTTTCTTT.

V is TRBV6-6 and J is TRBJ2-5; D possibly corresponds to TRBD2 (6 bases). CDR1 is MNHNY and CDR2 is SVGAGI in the germline V gene (reference sequence). This CDR3 has 14 residues. Between the trimmed V and J ends, which lost 6 bases and 3 bases, there was a span of 14 bases. The CDR3 nucleotides are TGTGCCAGCAGCCTATGGGGGGAAGAAGAGACCCAGTACTTC. Its translation: CASSLWGEEETQYF.

The chain carries TRBV7-9 and TRBJ2-5; D call uncertain. V was trimmed by 5 bases and J by 2 bases, leaving 3 bases between them. The V gene's germline CDR1 is SEHNR and CDR2 FQNEAQ (reference sequence). This CDR3 has 11 amino acids. The CDR3 loop reads CASSMQETQYF. The DNA of the CDR3 is TGTGCCAGCAGCATGCAAGAGACCCAGTACTTC.

The chain employs TRBV6-1 and TRBJ2-7; no clear D gene. The germline V gene has CDR1 MNHNS and CDR2 SASEGT. The V end was cut by 4 bases, the J end by 0 bases, with 7 bases between. The CDR3 length is 13 residues. The CDR3, as DNA: TGTGCCAGCAGTGCCGGAATCTCCTACGAGCAGTACTTC. It codes for CASSAGISYEQYF.

This rearrangement joins TRBV6-6 to TRBJ2-5; 7 nucleotides agree with TRBD2. Germline V gene data show CDR1 as MNHNY and CDR2 as SVGAGI (reference sequence). J lost 5 bases, V lost 2 bases, and 2 bases had no gene match. The CDR3 spans 13 residues. Here the CDR3 reads CASSYNGRETQYF. The DNA of the CDR3 is TGTGCCAGCAGTTACAACGGGAGGGAGACCCAGTACTTC.

In DNA form, the CDR3 reads TGTGCCAGTAGTCTGGTCCCGGGACAGGGTTTGGACTATGGCTACACCTTC. This translates into CASSLVPGQGLDYGYTF. The gene calls are TRBV19 and TRBJ1-2; TRBD1 matches 9 bases. Germline lookup yields CDR1 LNHDA and CDR2 SQIVND (reference sequence). The CDR3 length is 17 residues. Trimming removed 5 bases from V and 3 bases from J; junction bases left unmatched: 13.

The J gene is TRBJ1-2, the V gene TRBV9, with D unclear. The germline CDR1 and CDR2 sequences are SGDLS and YYNGEE. This CDR3 spans 12 amino acids. Trimming took off 3 bases at V and 3 bases at J, with 6 bases between the two ends. CDR3 DNA: TGTGCCAGCAGCGAGCCGTACTATGGCTACACCTTC. Protein: CASSEPYYGYTF. The whole variable domain, filled in from reference TRBV9 and TRBJ1-2, reads DSGVTQTPKHLITATGQRVTLRCSPRSGDLSVYWYQQSLDQGLQFLIQYYNGEERAKGNILERFSAQQFPDLHSELNLSSLELGDSALYFCASSEPYYGYTFGSGTRLTVV.

The rearrangement uses TRBV11-2 and TRBJ2-1; 8 positions agree with TRBD2. The CDR3 has 14 amino acids. The V and J ends lost 1 base and 8 bases, in that order; junction bases with no gene match: 4. The V gene's germline CDR1 is SGHAT and CDR2 FQNNGV. The CDR3 reads CASSLGTSFDEQFF. CDR3 bases: TGTGCCAGCAGCTTAGGGACTAGCTTCGATGAGCAGTTCTTC.

The chain couples TRBV5-1 to TRBJ2-7; D is unclear. CDR3 size: 18 residues. V dropped 4 bases and J dropped 2 bases, with 25 bases sitting between them. Germline V gene lookup returns CDR1 SGHRS and CDR2 YFSETQ. CDR3 in amino acids: CASSPAGQRDSYTYEQYF. Here the CDR3 DNA reads TGCGCCAGCAGCCCAGCCGGCCAGAGAGACTCGTATACCTACGAGCAGTACTTC.

A single count supports this clone. This rearrangement joins TRBV11-2 to TRBJ2-7; tentative D call: TRBD1 (6 bases). Deletions cut 6 bases from V and 2 bases from J, with 14 bases between. Germline CDR1 SGHAT, CDR2 FQNNGV. The CDR3 runs 14 residues. The CDR3 loop is CASSLLTGPYEQYF. The CDR3 DNA follows: TGTGCCAGCAGTTTACTAACAGGGCCCTACGAGCAGTACTTC.

This clone was recorded only once. The V call is TRBV5-1, the J call TRBJ2-1, with 11 bases matching TRBD2. Germline lookup yields CDR1 SGHRS and CDR2 YFSETQ. With V trimmed by 1 base and J by 9 bases, 6 bases remained unmatched. This CDR3 has 15 amino acids. In DNA, the CDR3 is TGCGCCAGCAGCTTGATACTAGCGGGAGACGGTGAGCAGTTCTTC. Residues: CASSLILAGDGEQFF.

This clone was observed a single time. The chain combines TRBV4-1 with TRBJ1-2; no definite D call. V gave up 4 bases and J gave up 3 bases, with 6 bases separating them. The CDR3 has 12 residues. The germline V gene encodes CDR1 MGHRA and CDR2 YSYEKL. CDR3 in amino acids: CASSRGDYGYTF. Written as DNA, the CDR3 is TGCGCCAGCAGCCGCGGCGACTATGGCTACACCTTC.

The chain carries TRBV25-1 and TRBJ1-1; D might be TRBD1 (5 bases). Germline values: CDR1 MGHDK, CDR2 SYGVNS. The CDR3 is made up of 14 amino acids. The V gene lost 6 bases and the J gene lost 1 base, with 12 bases spanning the gap. DNA for the CDR3: TGTGCCAGCAGCCCTGGGACCGGGAACACTGAAGCTTTCTTT. Translating it yields CASSPGTGNTEAFF.

This sequence joins TRBV27 and TRBJ2-3, with D unclear. With 2 bases removed from V and 1 base from J, the gap between germline ends came to 7 bases. Germline lookup yields CDR1 MNHEY and CDR2 SMNVEV (reference sequence). The CDR3 is 14 residues long. The chain's CDR3 is CASSLRAGTDTQYF. Here the CDR3 DNA reads TGTGCCAGCAGTTTAAGAGCCGGCACAGATACGCAGTATTTT.

The chain uses TRBV7-9 and TRBJ2-3, with TRBD2 identical over 12 bases. CDR1 SEHNR and CDR2 FQNEAQ come from the germline V gene (reference sequence). The CDR3 is 17 amino acids. Losses at the gene ends were 1 base for V and 5 bases for J; bases not matched to a gene: 7. CDR3 nucleotides: TGTGCCAGCAGCTTAGAGTGGCTAGCGGGGGGGCAAGATACGCAGTATTTT. Translated: CASSLEWLAGGQDTQYF.

V is TRBV5-1 and J is TRBJ2-7, with 9 nucleotides matching TRBD1. CDR1 is SGHRS and CDR2 is YFSETQ in the germline V gene. V trimming: 8 bases; J trimming: 0 bases; junction bases outside the gene matches: 15. This CDR3 region has 17 residues. The CDR3 protein is CASHLGAGTGTSYEQYF. The CDR3, as DNA: TGCGCCAGTCACCTAGGTGCCGGGACAGGGACCTCCTACGAGCAGTACTTC.

The chain joins TRBV11-2 to TRBJ2-1; 14 nucleotides line up with TRBD2. The CDR3 is made up of 17 amino acids. The J segment lost 9 bases and the V segment lost 3 bases, leaving 10 bases of the junction unmatched. Germline loops: CDR1 SGHAT, CDR2 FQNNGV. The CDR3 here is CASSFPTGLAGDGEQFF. In DNA, the CDR3 is TGTGCCAGCAGCTTCCCCACGGGACTAGCGGGAGATGGTGAGCAGTTCTTC.

This chain links TRBV10-3 with TRBJ1-2, with 8 bases lining up with TRBD1. V lost 2 bases, J lost 6 bases, and 14 bases stayed unmatched. Germline V gives CDR1 ENHRY, CDR2 SYGVKD. The CDR3 has 17 amino acids. The CDR3: CAISETFLPGGLDGYTF. For the CDR3, the DNA is TGTGCCATCAGTGAGACGTTTCTTCCAGGGGGCCTAGATGGCTACACCTTC.

This chain links TRBV25-1 with TRBJ1-1; D gene unclear. V was pared by 2 bases and J by 7 bases, with 11 bases between. This CDR3 has 13 residues. Germline CDR1 MGHDK, CDR2 SYGVNS. The CDR3 sequence: CASSEAVAFEAFF. The CDR3 DNA reads TGTGCCAGCAGTGAAGCAGTTGCGTTTGAAGCTTTCTTT.